The clone carrying this T cell receptor (beta chain) was picked up many times. PBMCs came from less than 11 ml fresh peripheral blood. This specimen comes from a study of T cells in Graves' hyperthyroidism and ophthalmopathy. Background on the study: Before treatment of any kind, peripheral blood was taken at initial diagnosis.

The CDR3 length is 14 residues. Trimming left V 0 bases short and J 1 base short, with 6 bases between. The TCR beta CDR3 regions underwent amplification using RNA transcripts as the source. During a first-round RT-PCR of the TCR CDR3, the HTBI primer set was used. TCRdb re-called the multiplex PCR reads with MiXCR, one entry per CDR3 protein. The profile covers almost 350,000 distinct CDR3 sequences, with around 18% appearing a single time and 15% to 17% taken by the ten largest. What was sequenced was blood. The rearrangement links TRBV12-3 or TRBV12-4 to TRBJ1-1; D unclear. The sequence came from a woman between 40 and 55 years old with Graves' ophthalmopathy. The CDR3 here is CASSLARRNTEAFF. CDR3 in DNA: TGTGCCAGCAGTTTAGCGCGTCGGAACACTGAAGCTTTCTTT.